The 27 T cell receptor beta chains presented below share a single source sample, sequenced in a study of OX40 agonist ivuxolimab in advanced cancers. The repertoire was sequenced with immunoSEQ multiplex PCR; TCRdb's copy has only in-frame clones and lacks some. Of fewer than 90,000 clones in the sample, roughly nine tenths were seen once. The sequencing used CD4+ or CD8+ T cells sorted from blood, collected in a trial of the OX40 agonist ivuxolimab. The receptors come from an adult with an advanced solid tumor such as melanoma, head and neck, liver or kidney cancer.

The chain carries TRBV6-5 and TRBJ1-3; 12 bases are a match to TRBD1. There are 15 residues in the CDR3. Germline CDR1 and CDR2: MNHEY and SVGAGI. J was trimmed by 7 bases and V by 6 bases; bases with no gene match: 7. In DNA form, the CDR3 reads TGTGCCAGCAGCCTCCGGGACAGGGGGCTGAACACCATATATTTT. Its translation: CASSLRDRGLNTIYF.

The V gene is TRBV27, the J gene TRBJ2-7; 12 bases line up with TRBD1. The CDR3 consists of 14 residues. Trimming at V came to 3 bases and at J to 6 bases, leaving 3 bases not matched to a gene. Per the germline V gene, CDR1 is MNHEY and CDR2 is SMNVEV (reference sequence). CDR3 in amino acids: CASSLGTGGIEQYF. The CDR3 DNA reads TGTGCCAGCAGTTTGGGGACAGGGGGCATCGAGCAGTACTTC.

This clone was recorded only once. V gene TRBV28 combines with J gene TRBJ1-2, with 7 nucleotides matching TRBD1. Germline trimming cut 7 bases from V and 5 bases from J; bases unmatched to any gene: 19. CDR3 size: 17 residues. Germline lookup yields CDR1 MDHEN and CDR2 SYDVKM. The CDR3 loop is CASTFQGGGGGKYGYTF. CDR3 in DNA: TGTGCCAGCACTTTCCAAGGAGGGGGCGGCGGGAAATATGGCTACACCTTC.

V is TRBV30 and J is TRBJ2-7, with TRBD2 matching 13 bases. This CDR3 spans 16 amino acids. Germline CDR1 is GTSNPN and CDR2 is SVGIG (reference sequence). The V and J ends lost 7 bases and 4 bases, in that order; junction bases with no gene match: 13. For the CDR3, the DNA is TGTGCCTTATATCGGACTAGCGGGAGAAATATGTACGAGCAGTACTTC. This translates into CALYRTSGRNMYEQYF.

V and J are TRBV11-2 and TRBJ2-7, with D possibly being TRBD1 (5 bases). V was pared by 1 base and J by 4 bases, with 14 bases between. Germline loops: CDR1 SGHAT, CDR2 FQNNGV. This CDR3 has 15 amino acids. Written as DNA, the CDR3 is TGTGCCAGCAGCTTAGCCACCAGGGCAGGATACGAGCAGTACTTC. Its translation: CASSLATRAGYEQYF.

This chain connects TRBV30 to TRBJ1-4, with 8 bases lining up with TRBD1. The germline CDR1 and CDR2 sequences are GTSNPN and SVGIG (reference sequence). The CDR3 runs 12 residues. V lost 4 bases to trimming and J lost 6 bases; unmatched junction nucleotides: 1. The CDR3 coding sequence is TGTGCCTGGACGACAGGGGATGAAAAACTGTTTTTT. It encodes CAWTTGDEKLFF.

V and J are TRBV14 and TRBJ2-2; 8 nucleotides line up with TRBD1. V shed 5 bases, J shed 6 bases, and the junction held 8 bases outside the gene matches. The CDR3 consists of 15 residues. CDR1 is SGHDN, CDR2 FVKESK, per germline. The CDR3 region has the DNA TGTGCCAGCAGCGGACAGGGAGTGGGGTCCGGGGAGCTGTTTTTT. This encodes CASSGQGVGSGELFF.

The chain has TRBV5-1 and TRBJ2-3, with D perhaps TRBD1 or TRBD2 (6 bases each). Germline V lookup: CDR1 SGHRS, CDR2 YFSETQ. This CDR3 is built from 15 residues. V lost 3 bases, J lost 2 bases, and 13 bases lay in between. The CDR3 coding sequence is TGCGCCAGCAGCTCGTGGGGGGACAACACAGATACGCAGTATTTT. As protein: CASSSWGDNTDTQYF.

A few counts support this clone. The CDR3 bases are TGCGCCAGCAGCACGGGACTCCACACAGATACGCAGTATTTT. Its translation is CASSTGLHTDTQYF. The chain has TRBV5-1 and TRBJ2-3, with a possible D match to TRBD2 (6 bases). The V end was cut by 4 bases, the J end by 2 bases, with 11 bases between. Germline V gives CDR1 SGHRS, CDR2 YFSETQ. CDR3 length: 14 residues. Complete variable domain (other parts from reference TRBV5-1 and TRBJ2-3): KAGVTQTPRYLIKTRGQQVTLSCSPISGHRSVSWYQQTPGQGLQFLFEYFSETQRNKGNFPGRFSGRQFSNSRSEMNVSTLELGDSALYLCASSTGLHTDTQYFGPGTRLTVL.

The V gene is TRBV28, the J gene TRBJ1-5, with D perhaps TRBD1 (5 bases). The CDR3 has 14 residues. The V and J ends lost 6 bases and 7 bases respectively, with 16 bases between them. Germline assignment: CDR1 MDHEN and CDR2 SYDVKM. Here the CDR3 DNA reads TGTGCCAGCAGAACAGGAGATCGGGGACAGCCCCAGCATTTT. Protein product: CASRTGDRGQPQHF.

The V call is TRBV6-1, the J call TRBJ2-4; a weak D match, TRBD2 (5 bases). Looked up from germline, CDR1 is MNHNS and CDR2 is SASEGT. V lost 10 bases and J 0 bases, leaving 16 bases between the germline ends. This CDR3 is built from 15 residues. The CDR3 is CATKGVSGAKNIQYF. The CDR3 region has the DNA TGTGCCACTAAGGGAGTGTCGGGAGCCAAAAACATTCAGTACTTC.

CDR3 protein: CASSGGPMGNSPLHF. The DNA of the CDR3 is TGTGCCAGCAGTGGGGGCCCCATGGGTAATTCACCCCTCCACTTT. This chain joins TRBV27 and TRBJ1-6, with TRBD1 as a possible D gene (6 bases). The CDR3 length is 15 residues. Trimming cost V 5 bases and J 6 bases, with 14 bases left between them. CDR1 is MNHEY, CDR2 SMNVEV, per germline (reference sequence).

The V and J genes are TRBV28 and TRBJ2-3; 8 nucleotides agree with TRBD2. V dropped 8 bases and J dropped 3; count of bases not matched to a gene: 1. Germline-derived CDR1 and CDR2 are MDHEN and SYDVKM. This CDR3 contains 12 residues. CDR3 nucleotide sequence: TGTGCCAGCGGGACTAGTACAGATACGCAGTATTTT. Amino acids: CASGTSTDTQYF. Filled out from reference TRBV28 and TRBJ2-3, the complete variable domain reads DVKVTQSSRYLVKRTGEKVFLECVQDMDHENMFWYRQDPGLGLRLIYFSYDVKMKEKGDIPEGYSVSREKKERFSLILESASTNQTSMYLCASGTSTDTQYFGPGTRLTVL.

V is TRBV10-3 and J is TRBJ1-2, with unresolved D. Per the germline V gene, CDR1 is ENHRY and CDR2 is SYGVKD. Trimming took 7 bases from V and 8 from J, leaving 11 bases between them. There are 11 residues in the CDR3. CDR3 in DNA: TGTGCCATCAAAGGTTCCTCCGGCTACACCTTC. Residues: CAIKGSSGYTF.

The chain uses TRBV20-1 and TRBJ2-1; D unresolved. The CDR3 length is 11 residues. In germline, CDR1 is DFQATT, CDR2 SNEGSKA (reference sequence). V lost 3 bases to trimming and J lost 9 bases, with 9 bases between them. CDR3 nucleotides: TGCAGTGCTAGTAAGGGCGGTGAGCAGTTCTTC. Its translation is CSASKGGEQFF.

The chain employs TRBV18 and TRBJ2-7, with TRBD2 matching over 7 bases. The junction had 0 bases not matched to a gene; V was cut back by 2 bases and J by 2 bases. CDR3 length equals 13 residues. Germline CDR1 KGHSH, CDR2 LQKENI. The CDR3 here is CASSPAGAYEQYF. In nucleotides, the CDR3 is TGTGCCAGCTCACCAGCGGGGGCCTACGAGCAGTACTTC.

V gene TRBV5-4 combines with J gene TRBJ2-3, with D perhaps matching TRBD2 (5 bases). Germline loops: CDR1 SGHNT, CDR2 YYREEE (reference sequence). The CDR3 consists of 17 residues. Trimming cost V 0 bases and J 0 bases, with 14 bases left between them. CDR3 sequence (DNA): TGTGCCAGCAGCTTGGCCGAGCGGAGCGGAAGCACAGATACGCAGTATTTT. It encodes CASSLAERSGSTDTQYF.

The rearrangement uses TRBV19 and TRBJ1-4; 9 nucleotides align to TRBD1. The CDR3 has 12 amino acids. Per germline, CDR1 LNHDA and CDR2 SQIVND (reference sequence). Trimming took 8 bases from V and 8 from J; bases not matched to a gene: 3. CDR3 sequence: CASGDRVEKLFF. The CDR3 bases are TGTGCCAGTGGGGACAGGGTCGAAAAACTGTTTTTT.

This chain uses TRBV7-2 with TRBJ2-1; no reliable D call. V shed 8 bases and J shed 5 bases, with 10 bases lying between them. Germline V CDR1 and CDR2: SGHTA, FQGNSA. The CDR3 is 12 residues long. CDR3 DNA: TGTGCCAGCGGGAAGGACCACAATGAGCAGTTCTTC. Its translation: CASGKDHNEQFF.

J is TRBJ2-3 and V is TRBV7-9, with D perhaps matching TRBD2 (5 bases). This CDR3 has 16 residues. The germline CDR1 and CDR2 sequences are SEHNR and FQNEAQ (reference sequence). Trimming shortened V by 5 bases and J by 0 bases, and 15 bases separated the two germline ends. CDR3: CASSLQPGVSTDTQYF. CDR3 DNA sequence: TGTGCCAGCAGCCTCCAGCCCGGGGTCAGCACAGATACGCAGTATTTT.

The chain combines TRBV6-5 with TRBJ1-5; D gene unclear. The germline V gene has CDR1 MNHEY and CDR2 SVGAGI. V lost 4 bases and J 0 bases, leaving 10 bases between the germline ends. The CDR3 runs 15 residues. CDR3 sequence: CASSLDLFSNQPQHF. Here the CDR3 DNA reads TGTGCCAGCAGTTTGGACCTTTTTAGCAATCAGCCCCAGCATTTT.

The chain carries TRBV9 and TRBJ2-6, with a tentative D call TRBD2 (6 bases). The germline V and J ends were trimmed by 5 bases and 0 bases, with 15 bases remaining between them. Germline CDR1 reads SGDLS; CDR2 reads YYNGEE. This CDR3 spans 17 amino acids. The CDR3 loop reads CASSPGRVPSGANVLTF. In DNA, the CDR3 is TGTGCCAGCAGTCCCGGGAGAGTCCCCTCTGGGGCCAACGTCCTGACTTTC.

The J gene is TRBJ1-1, the V gene TRBV28, with TRBD1 identical over 8 bases. The CDR3 is 12 amino acids. J gave up 10 bases and V 5 bases, and 6 bases lay outside the gene matches. Germline CDR1 reads MDHEN; CDR2 reads SYDVKM. CDR3 bases: TGTGCCAGCAGTACCCGACAGGGGAGAGCTTTCTTT. Residues: CASSTRQGRAFF.

V gene TRBV7-2 combines with J gene TRBJ2-7; 8 bases agree with TRBD2. CDR3 length: 17 amino acids. V trimming: 4 bases; J trimming: 3 bases; junction bases outside the gene matches: 14. Germline loops: CDR1 SGHTA, CDR2 FQGNSA. Written as DNA, the CDR3 is TGTGCCAGCAGCTACGGGGGGGGAGTACGGAACCTCTACGAGCAGTACTTC. As protein: CASSYGGGVRNLYEQYF.

This chain links TRBV28 with TRBJ1-4; perhaps TRBD1 as D (5 bases). Germline V gene lookup returns CDR1 MDHEN and CDR2 SYDVKM. This CDR3 has 13 residues. The germline V and J ends were trimmed by 8 bases and 5 bases, with 12 bases remaining between them. The CDR3 nucleotides are TGTGCCAGCCACACGGGGGGGAATGAAAAACTGTTTTTT. Translating gives CASHTGGNEKLFF.

The DNA of the CDR3 is TGTGCCAGCAGGTCTCAAGGGGCGCTGAACGAGCAGTACTTC. It specifies CASRSQGALNEQYF. V and J are TRBV11-3 and TRBJ2-7; D is perhaps TRBD1 (5 bases). CDR1 and CDR2 from the germline V gene are SGHNT and YENEEA. V shed 6 bases and J shed 5 bases, with 17 bases lying between them. The CDR3 length is 14 residues.

The V and J genes are TRBV2 and TRBJ2-3, with TRBD2 matching over 12 bases. J was trimmed by 6 bases and V by 6 bases; bases with no gene match: 10. Germline V gene sequence: CDR1 SNHLY, CDR2 FYNNEI. There are 16 residues in the CDR3. CDR3 residues: CASRATSGGSGDTQYF. CDR3 coding DNA: TGTGCCAGCAGGGCTACTAGCGGGGGGAGCGGGGATACGCAGTATTTT.